A single sample is the source of the 3 T cell receptor beta chains below, sequenced in a study of vaccination effects on CD4 cells after COVID-19. Before sequencing, viral peptide pools were used by the ViraFEST assay to expand antigen-specific CD4+ T cells. CD4+ T cell isolation took place after less than 13 days of culture. Their antigens remain unidentified. Repertoires were generated with immunoSEQ multiplex PCR, while TCRdb's copy carries only in-frame clones and drops some. The sample records about 54,000 clones, 80% to 85% being singletons. The source was CD4+ T cells from PBMCs cultured with HCoV-229E spike peptides, collected before COVID-19 vaccination. All receptors come from a human donor who received a COVID-19 vaccine.

This chain connects TRBV19 to TRBJ1-1, with D possibly being TRBD1 (5 bases). Germline V gene data show CDR1 as LNHDA and CDR2 as SQIVND (reference sequence). This CDR3 is built from 13 residues. Trimming removed 3 bases from V and 6 bases from J, with 11 bases in between. CDR3 loop: CASSIRRVAEAFF. The CDR3, as DNA: TGTGCCAGTAGTATTCGCAGGGTCGCTGAAGCTTTCTTT.

This clone turned up a few times. CDR3 amino acids: CATSRDWPANTGELFF. In DNA, the CDR3 is TGTGCCACCAGCAGAGATTGGCCGGCGAACACCGGGGAGCTGTTTTTT. The rearrangement uses TRBV15 and TRBJ2-2; no clear D. Per the germline V gene, CDR1 is LNHNV and CDR2 is YYDKDF (reference sequence). V lost 0 bases and J lost 0, with 8 bases in between. This CDR3 has 16 amino acids. The whole variable domain, filled in from reference TRBV15 and TRBJ2-2, reads DAMVIQNPRYQVTQFGKPVTLSCSQTLNHNVMYWYQQKSSQAPKLLFHYYDKDFNNEADTPDNFQSRRPNTSFCFLDIRSPGLGDTAMYLCATSRDWPANTGELFFGEGSRLTVL.

The table lists this clone with a few counts. The chain uses TRBV11-2 and TRBJ1-6, with no clear D. Germline CDR1 SGHAT, CDR2 FQNNGV. Trimming shortened V by 5 bases and J by 5 bases, and 13 bases separated the two germline ends. The CDR3 is 15 residues long. CDR3 region: CASSAHLLDNSPLHF. CDR3 DNA: TGTGCCAGCAGCGCCCACCTCTTGGATAATTCACCCCTCCACTTT.